The sequence of this T cell receptor beta chain was determined in a study of blood T cells in healthy people across ages. Trimming removed 7 bases from V and 0 bases from J, with 16 bases in between. Germline CDR1 reads MNHNY; CDR2 reads SVGAGI (reference sequence). This CDR3 has 16 amino acids. Combining a sample-barcoded 5' primer with a J-beta primer mix, a second PCR ran for about 6 to 11 cycles. TCRdb reprocessed the 5' RACE reads via MiXCR and lists one record per CDR3 protein. The sample has over 450,000 distinct CDR3 sequences, 24% seen once. This sample was shared with a second study, whose subject was T cells of mothers and their children.

Sample: blood. The TCR was taken from a boy aged 5 to 17 in good health. V gene TRBV6-6 combines with J gene TRBJ2-1; perhaps D is TRBD1 or TRBD2 (6 bases each). The CDR3 loop reads CASNPLGGSSYNEQFF. The CDR3 bases are TGTGCCAGCAATCCTTTGGGGGGCTCCTCCTACAATGAGCAGTTCTTC.